Listed below are T cell receptor beta chains from one sample, sequenced in a study of blood T cells in healthy people across ages. TCRdb reanalysed the 5' RACE reads using MiXCR and keeps one entry per CDR3 protein. This sample has 1,500,000 or so distinct CDR3 sequences, with 59% found just once. Sequencing was done on a sample of blood. These receptors were collected from a man in his late teens or twenties in good health. Both conserved end residues are part of each CDR3. A D gene is named only where the DNA matches it firmly. Clone size is given for some rows only: seen once, a few or many times, or a class if the clone is expanded.

len,d_gene,v_gene,abundance,j_gene,CDR3aa,CDR3nt
15,NA,TRBV12-3/TRBV12-4,NA,TRBJ2-3,CASSLIRDSTDTQYF,TGTGCCAGCAGTTTGATAAGGGATAGCACAGATACGCAGTATTTT
15,NA,TRBV6-5,NA,TRBJ1-6,CASRPDEGTSSPLHF,TGTGCCAGCAGGCCAGATGAGGGCACAAGTTCACCCCTCCACTTT
14,NA,TRBV4-1,few,TRBJ2-7,CASSQSTVLYEQYF,TGCGCCAGCAGCCAATCGACGGTTCTCTACGAGCAGTACTTC
14,TRBD1,TRBV29-1,NA,TRBJ2-7,CSVEYYAVGQEQYF,TGCAGCGTTGAATATTACGCGGTGGGACAGGAGCAGTACTTC
15,NA,TRBV4-3,NA,TRBJ2-7,CASSLGLSDFYEQYF,TGCGCCAGCAGCCTGGGACTTTCTGATTTCTACGAGCAGTACTTC
13,TRBD2,TRBV6-5,NA,TRBJ2-1,CASSLAGGHEQFF,TGTGCCAGCAGTTTAGCGGGGGGTCATGAGCAGTTCTTC
14,NA,TRBV30,NA,TRBJ1-1,CAWSTRTENTEAFF,TGTGCCTGGAGTACGAGGACGGAGAACACTGAAGCTTTCTTT
16,NA,TRBV4-2,NA,TRBJ1-2,CASSHSASEGNYGYTF,TGTGCCAGCAGCCATTCCGCGTCGGAGGGGAACTATGGCTACACCTTC
12,NA,TRBV6-6,few,TRBJ1-2,CASTDSLYGYTF,TGTGCCAGCACGGACAGTTTATATGGCTACACCTTC
15,TRBD1,TRBV29-1,few,TRBJ1-2,CSAERGQGADYGYTF,TGCAGCGCCGAACGTGGACAGGGGGCGGACTATGGCTACACCTTC
17,TRBD2,TRBV20-1,NA,TRBJ2-1,CSARAYETSGRDNEQFF,TGCAGTGCTAGGGCCTACGAGACTAGCGGGAGGGACAATGAGCAGTTCTTC
18,NA,TRBV11-2,NA,TRBJ1-6,CASSLDRTPGRRDSPLHF,TGTGCCAGCAGCTTAGATAGAACCCCCGGACGACGGGATTCACCCCTCCACTTT
16,TRBD2,TRBV7-2,NA,TRBJ2-7,CASSLAKGLPVLEQYF,TGTGCCAGCAGCTTAGCTAAGGGACTACCGGTACTGGAGCAGTACTTC
16,NA,TRBV9,NA,TRBJ1-2,CASSVVIRGPPYGYTF,TGTGCCAGCAGCGTAGTTATAAGGGGACCACCCTATGGCTACACCTTC
12,TRBD1,TRBV6-2/TRBV6-3,once,TRBJ2-5,CASATPPDRQYF,TGTGCCAGCGCCACTCCCCCGGACAGGCAGTACTTC
15,TRBD1,TRBV4-1,NA,TRBJ1-2,CASSQGTGAVYGYTF,TGCGCCAGCAGCCAAGGAACAGGGGCCGTCTATGGCTACACCTTC
14,TRBD1,TRBV29-1,few,TRBJ2-2,CSVADRAGTGELFF,TGCAGCGTTGCGGACAGGGCGGGCACCGGGGAGCTGTTTTTT
15,NA,TRBV20-1,NA,TRBJ2-5,CSARDLQGQAETQYF,TGCAGTGCTAGAGACCTACAGGGTCAGGCGGAGACCCAGTACTTC
17,NA,TRBV24-1,NA,TRBJ2-1,CATSDAPTVSSSNEQFF,TGTGCCACCAGTGATGCACCGACGGTGAGCTCGAGTAATGAGCAGTTCTTC
17,TRBD2,TRBV3-1,few,TRBJ2-5,CASSRLAGRFEQETQYF,TGTGCCAGCAGCCGACTAGCGGGACGGTTCGAGCAAGAGACCCAGTACTTC
12,NA,TRBV28,NA,TRBJ2-1,CASSPVYYEQFF,TGTGCCAGCAGTCCCGTATACTATGAGCAGTTCTTC
15,TRBD1,TRBV10-3,once,TRBJ1-2,CAISESNRGVNGYTF,TGTGCCATCAGTGAGTCTAACAGGGGCGTAAATGGCTACACCTTC
13,NA,TRBV6-5,NA,TRBJ2-3,CASRPRFPDTQYF,TGTGCCAGCCGACCCAGGTTCCCAGATACGCAGTATTTT
12,NA,TRBV5-1,NA,TRBJ2-1,CASSWGGHEQFF,TGCGCCAGCAGCTGGGGGGGGCATGAGCAGTTCTTC
15,TRBD2,TRBV6-5,NA,TRBJ2-3,CASSQNRWREGTQYF,TGTGCCAGCAGTCAGAACAGGTGGAGGGAGGGTACGCAGTATTTT
16,NA,TRBV7-6,NA,TRBJ1-2,CASSDNARGLDYGYTF,TGTGCCAGCAGCGATAACGCCAGAGGTCTGGATTATGGCTACACCTTC
14,TRBD2,TRBV7-9,NA,TRBJ2-7,CASSQTREGREQYF,TGTGCCAGCAGCCAAACTCGGGAGGGCCGCGAGCAGTACTTC
17,NA,TRBV28,NA,TRBJ2-6,CASSLFGVSSGANVLTF,TGTGCCAGCAGTTTATTCGGGGTTAGCTCTGGGGCCAACGTCCTGACTTTC
15,NA,TRBV24-1,NA,TRBJ2-3,CATSDFGSGKDTQYF,TGTGCCACCAGTGATTTCGGGTCGGGGAAGGATACGCAGTATTTT
16,TRBD2,TRBV7-9,NA,TRBJ2-7,CASSFWAGAFSYEQYF,TGTGCCAGCAGCTTCTGGGCGGGAGCCTTTTCCTACGAGCAGTACTTC
13,NA,TRBV12-3/TRBV12-4,few,TRBJ1-5,CASSLSLYQPQHF,TGTGCCAGCAGTTTGAGCCTATACCAGCCCCAGCATTTT
15,TRBD2,TRBV7-9,NA,TRBJ2-7,CASSLGRDYLYEQYF,TGTGCCAGCAGCTTGGGCCGGGACTACCTGTACGAGCAGTACTTC